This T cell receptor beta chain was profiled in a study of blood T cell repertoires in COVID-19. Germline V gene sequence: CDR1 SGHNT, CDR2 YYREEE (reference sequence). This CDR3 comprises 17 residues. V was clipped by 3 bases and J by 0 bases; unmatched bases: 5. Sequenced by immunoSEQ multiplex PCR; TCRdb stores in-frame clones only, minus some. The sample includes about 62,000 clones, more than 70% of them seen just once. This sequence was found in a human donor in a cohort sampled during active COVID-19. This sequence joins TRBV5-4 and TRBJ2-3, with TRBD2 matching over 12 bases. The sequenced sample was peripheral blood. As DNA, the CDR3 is TGTGCCAGCAGCTCGGGGACTAGCGGGCCTAGCACAGATACGCAGTATTTT. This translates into CASSSGTSGPSTDTQYF.